The source of this T cell receptor beta chain is a study of T-cell memory formation after mild COVID-19. Study as a whole: TCR clusters largely stayed donor specific.

Findings of the study overall: That cross-reactive memory joined was suggested by some responding clones appearing in pre-infection memory. A balance of CD4 and CD8 characterized clones contracting day 15 to 85, whereas later expanders leaned CD4+.

The germline V gene has CDR1 SGHRS and CDR2 YFSETQ. The ends were cut back, 0 bases at V and 5 bases at J, with 10 bases in the middle. This CDR3 contains 14 residues. Amplification by 5'RACE using constant-segment primers produced TCR alpha and TCR beta cDNA libraries that carried sample barcodes and UMIs. TCRdb itself ran the 5' RACE reads through MiXCR, one entry per CDR3 protein. The table lists fewer than 50,000 distinct CDR3 sequences, approximately 6.8% of them singletons. This clonotype was found a few times. Its antigen is unknown. This sequence joins TRBV5-1 and TRBJ2-3, with D hard to call. Sequencing was carried out using PBMCs or a T cell subset sorted from them (not recorded which). The source is a man between 18 and 35 years old who had mild COVID-19 (a few samples of this study predate the infection). Cell type and time point are not known. The CDR3 sequence: CASSLGTALDTQYF. The CDR3 DNA reads as TGCGCCAGCAGCTTGGGCACAGCCCTAGATACGCAGTATTTT.